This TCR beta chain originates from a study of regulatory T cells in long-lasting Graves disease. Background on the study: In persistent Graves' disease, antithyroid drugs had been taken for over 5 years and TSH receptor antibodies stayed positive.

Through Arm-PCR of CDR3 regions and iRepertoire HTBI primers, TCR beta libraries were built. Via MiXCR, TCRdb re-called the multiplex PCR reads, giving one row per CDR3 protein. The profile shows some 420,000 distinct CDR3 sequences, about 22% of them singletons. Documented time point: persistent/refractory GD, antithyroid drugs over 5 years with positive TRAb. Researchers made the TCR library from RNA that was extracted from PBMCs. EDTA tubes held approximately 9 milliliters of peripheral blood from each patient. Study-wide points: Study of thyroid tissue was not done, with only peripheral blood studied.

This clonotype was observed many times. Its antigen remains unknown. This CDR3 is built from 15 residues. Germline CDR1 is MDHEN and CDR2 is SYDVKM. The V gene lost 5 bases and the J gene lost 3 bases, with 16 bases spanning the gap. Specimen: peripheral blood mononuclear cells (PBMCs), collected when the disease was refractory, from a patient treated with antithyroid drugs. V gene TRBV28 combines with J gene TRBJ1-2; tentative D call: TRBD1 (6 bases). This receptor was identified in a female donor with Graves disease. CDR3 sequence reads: CASSLRGAGDYGYTF. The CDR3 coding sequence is TGTGCCAGCAGTCTGAGGGGTGCAGGGGACTATGGCTACACCTTC.